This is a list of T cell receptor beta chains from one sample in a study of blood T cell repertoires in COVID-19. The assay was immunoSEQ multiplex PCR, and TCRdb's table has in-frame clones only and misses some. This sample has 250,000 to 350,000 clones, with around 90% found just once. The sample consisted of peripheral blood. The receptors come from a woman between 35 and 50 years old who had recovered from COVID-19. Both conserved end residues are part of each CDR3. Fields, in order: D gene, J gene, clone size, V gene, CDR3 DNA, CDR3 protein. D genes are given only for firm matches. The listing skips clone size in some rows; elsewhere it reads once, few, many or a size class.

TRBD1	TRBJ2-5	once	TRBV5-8	TGTGCCAGCAGCCGACAGGGGACCCAAGAGACCCAGTACTTC	CASSRQGTQETQYF
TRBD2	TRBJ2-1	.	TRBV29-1	TGCAGCGCGTTAGGCTGGGACTATAACAATGAGCAGTTCTTC	CSALGWDYNNEQFF
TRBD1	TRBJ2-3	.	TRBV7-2	TGTGCCAGCAGCACAAGACAGGGCTTCACAGATACGCAGTATTTT	CASSTRQGFTDTQYF
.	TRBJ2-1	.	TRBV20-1	TGCAGTGCAAGACGGGAAAATGAGCAGTTCTTC	CSARRENEQFF
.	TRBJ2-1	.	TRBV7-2	TGTGCCAGCAGCTTAGGGGGACCTAGAGGGGGTGAGCAGTTCTTC	CASSLGGPRGGEQFF
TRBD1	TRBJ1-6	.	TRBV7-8	TGTGCCAGCAGCTTAGCGTTGACAGGGCATTCACCCCTCCACTTT	CASSLALTGHSPLHF
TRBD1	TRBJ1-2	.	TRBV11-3	TGTGCCAGCAGCCAAGGACAGGGGGCAGATAACTATGGCTACACCTTC	CASSQGQGADNYGYTF
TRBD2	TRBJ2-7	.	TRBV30	TGTGCCTGGGGACTAGGCCCGACCTCCTACGAGCAGTACTTC	CAWGLGPTSYEQYF
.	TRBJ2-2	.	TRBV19	TGTGCCAGTAGTATCCGGGACACCGGGGAGCTGTTTTTT	CASSIRDTGELFF
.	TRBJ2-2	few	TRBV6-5	TGTGCCAGCAGTTACTCCGGAGCGGGCACCGGGGAGCTGTTTTTT	CASSYSGAGTGELFF
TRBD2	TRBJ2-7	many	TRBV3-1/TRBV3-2	TGTGCCAGCAGCCACTCTAGCGGGAGTTACGAGCAGTACTTC	CASSHSSGSYEQYF
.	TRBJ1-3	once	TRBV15	TGTGCCACCAGCAGAGATGGCAGTTCTGGAAACACCATATATTTT	CATSRDGSSGNTIYF
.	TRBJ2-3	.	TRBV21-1	TGTGCCAGCAGCAAAGATGGGGACAGCAATACGCAGTATTTT	CASSKDGDSNTQYF
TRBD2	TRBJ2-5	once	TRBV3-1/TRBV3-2	TGTGCCAGCAGGCTAGCGGCTCGACAAGAGACCCAGTACTTC	CASRLAARQETQYF
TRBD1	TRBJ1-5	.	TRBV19	TGTGCCAGTAGTATGAGTGGACAGGGGAGACAGCCCCAGCATTTT	CASSMSGQGRQPQHF
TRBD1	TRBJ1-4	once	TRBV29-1	TGCAGCGTTGAAGATGGGACAGTCTCAGGTGAAAAACTGTTTTTT	CSVEDGTVSGEKLFF
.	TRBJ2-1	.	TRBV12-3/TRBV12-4	TGTGCCAGCACTCGGGGGTATGAGCAGTTCTTC	CASTRGYEQFF
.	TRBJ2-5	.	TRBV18	TGTGCCAGCTCACCCGGGAAACACTGGGGGACCCAGTACTTC	CASSPGKHWGTQYF
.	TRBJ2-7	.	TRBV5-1	TGCGCCAGCAGCCCGGGACAAGGGGGCTACGAGCAGTACTTC	CASSPGQGGYEQYF
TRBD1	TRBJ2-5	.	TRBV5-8	TGTGCCAGCAGCTCGATGAAGACAGGGTACCAAGAGACCCAGTACTTC	CASSSMKTGYQETQYF
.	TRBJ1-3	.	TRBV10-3	TGTGCCATCAGTAGCGCCGGGACATCTGGAAACACCATATATTTT	CAISSAGTSGNTIYF
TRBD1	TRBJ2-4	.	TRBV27	TGTGCCAGCAGTTCAAGACGACAGGGGGCTGTGGACATTCAGTACTTC	CASSSRRQGAVDIQYF
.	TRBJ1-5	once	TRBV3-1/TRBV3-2	TGTGCCAGCAGCACCCCGGGTAGCAATCAGCCCCAGCATTTT	CASSTPGSNQPQHF
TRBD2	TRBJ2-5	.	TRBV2	TGTGCCAGCAGCCGGCCGAAGGGTGGCGGGAGCCCTTTAGAGACCCAGTACTTC	CASSRPKGGGSPLETQYF
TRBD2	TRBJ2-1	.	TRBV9	TGTGCCAGCAGCGCCACGACTAGCGGGACCACCTACAATGAGCAGTTCTTC	CASSATTSGTTYNEQFF
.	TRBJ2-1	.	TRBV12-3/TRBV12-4	TGTGCCAGCACCCGCCAGGATGAGCAGTTCTTC	CASTRQDEQFF
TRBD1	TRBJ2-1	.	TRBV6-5	TGTGCCAGCAGTATACAGGGGAGCTCCTACAATGAGCAGTTCTTC	CASSIQGSSYNEQFF
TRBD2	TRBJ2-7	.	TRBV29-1	TGCAGCGTATCAGCGGGAGCCCCGGGAACCGAGCAGTACTTC	CSVSAGAPGTEQYF
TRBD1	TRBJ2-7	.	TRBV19	TGTGCCAGTAGTCCCTCCGGGACAGGTGGCCGCGAGCAGTACTTC	CASSPSGTGGREQYF
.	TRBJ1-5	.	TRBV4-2	TGTGCCAGCAGCCAGGAAAGCGGGGAGTCTCAGCCCCAGCATTTT	CASSQESGESQPQHF
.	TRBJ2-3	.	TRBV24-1	TGTGCCACCAGTGCGGCGGCAGATACGCAGTATTTT	CATSAAADTQYF
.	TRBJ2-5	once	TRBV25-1	TGTGCCAGCAGTGCCCCCTCCGAGACCCAGTACTTC	CASSAPSETQYF
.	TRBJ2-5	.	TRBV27	TGTGCCAGCAGCCCGGGGGTAGGGGAGACCCAGTACTTC	CASSPGVGETQYF
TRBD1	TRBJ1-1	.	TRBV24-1	TGTGCCACCAGTGCCCCTCCCGGCAGGGGGAGAGATACTGAAGCTTTCTTT	CATSAPPGRGRDTEAFF
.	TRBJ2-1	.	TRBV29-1	TGCAGCGTTCAAGGTCCGGGGGAAAATTACAATGAGCAGTTCTTC	CSVQGPGENYNEQFF
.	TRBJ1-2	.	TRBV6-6	TGTGCCAGCAGTTACCCCGAGGGCGGCGGCTACACCTTC	CASSYPEGGGYTF
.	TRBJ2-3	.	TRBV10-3	TGTGCCATCAGTGAGGGTTCAGGGGCAGGTTTCACAGATACGCAGTATTTT	CAISEGSGAGFTDTQYF
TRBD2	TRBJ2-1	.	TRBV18	TGTGCCAGCTCACCAGGACTAGCGGGAGGAGAGGGTGAGCAGTTCTTC	CASSPGLAGGEGEQFF
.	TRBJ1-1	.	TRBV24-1	TGTGCCACCAGTCCCGGCCAGGGCAGGACTGAAGCTTTCTTT	CATSPGQGRTEAFF
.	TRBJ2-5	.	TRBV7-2	TGTGCCAGCAGCATCACTAGTGCCGGGACCCAGTACTTC	CASSITSAGTQYF
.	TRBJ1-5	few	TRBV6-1	TGTGCCAGCAGTGAAACCGGGACTGAGAAATCAGTGACCCAGCATTTT	CASSETGTEKSVTQHF
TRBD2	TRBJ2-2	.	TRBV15	TGTGCCACCAGCAGAGATCCGGCTAGCGGGATGGCCGGGGAGCTGTTTTTT	CATSRDPASGMAGELFF